This TCR beta chain was profiled in a study of Tregs in tolerant kidney transplant recipients. Study-level findings and limits: Tregs expanded with activated donor B cells seemed most donor-specific. Biological reproducibility was not directly addressed, but technical replication error appeared minimal.

TCRdb keeps only in-frame clones here, not all; method: immunoSEQ multiplex PCR. The sample lists 30,000 to 35,000 clones; about four fifths were seen once. Deletions cut 4 bases from V and 4 bases from J, with 10 bases between. Per the germline V gene, CDR1 is MNHEY and CDR2 is SMNVEV (reference sequence). CDR3 size: 13 residues. A remark on this clone: No antigen is known for it.

The clonotype comes from a human donor in good health. The material sequenced was Tregs from blood cultured with allogeneic cells. V and J are TRBV27 and TRBJ2-5; possibly TRBD1 for D (6 bases). The CDR3 DNA reads TGTGCCAGCAGTTCGGGACACCTAGAGACCCAGTACTTC. Encoded protein: CASSSGHLETQYF.